These 31 T cell receptor beta chains came from one sample sequenced in a study of blood T cell repertoires in COVID-19. Sequenced by immunoSEQ multiplex PCR; TCRdb stores in-frame clones only, minus some. This sample has over 600,000 clones; over 80% occur once, and the top ten carry roughly 0.25%. Material: peripheral blood. Receptor source: a woman younger than 35 with acute or convalescent COVID-19.

V usage is TRBV7-2 and J usage is TRBJ2-1, with 8 nucleotides matching TRBD1. The CDR3 extends over 16 amino acids. Losses at the gene ends were 0 bases for V and 5 bases for J; bases not matched to a gene: 6. The germline CDR1 and CDR2 sequences are SGHTA and FQGNSA. The DNA for the CDR3 is TGTGCCAGCAGCTTAGCGGGCAGGGGGCCGGACAATGAGCAGTTCTTC. It specifies CASSLAGRGPDNEQFF. The full variable domain, completed using reference TRBV7-2 and TRBJ2-1, is GAGVSQSPSNKVTEKGKDVELRCDPISGHTALYWYRQSLGQGLEFLIYFQGNSAPDKSGLPSDRFSAERTGGSVSTLTIQRTQQEDSAVYLCASSLAGRGPDNEQFFGPGTRLTVL.

The V gene is TRBV15, the J gene TRBJ1-1; D gene ambiguous. Per germline, CDR1 LNHNV and CDR2 YYDKDF (reference sequence). Trimming left V 2 bases short and J 1 base short, with 14 bases between. This CDR3 comprises 16 residues. CDR3 protein: CATSRSAGAQNTEAFF. The CDR3 DNA reads TGTGCCACCAGCAGATCCGCAGGCGCACAGAACACTGAAGCTTTCTTT.

J is TRBJ2-1 and V is TRBV6-5; 7 nucleotides line up with TRBD1. CDR3 length: 13 residues. V dropped 2 bases and J dropped 9; count of bases not matched to a gene: 4. In germline, CDR1 is MNHEY, CDR2 SVGAGI. CDR3 sequence reads: CASSYGTEGEQFF. The CDR3 bases are TGTGCCAGCAGTTACGGGACAGAGGGTGAGCAGTTCTTC.

This clone was seen a handful of times. The chain employs TRBV6-6 and TRBJ1-2, with TRBD1 identical over 11 bases. There are 15 residues in the CDR3. Trimming at V came to 2 bases and at J to 4 bases, leaving 3 bases not matched to a gene. The germline V gene encodes CDR1 MNHNY and CDR2 SVGAGI (reference sequence). The CDR3 is CASSYEGTGGYGYTF. The CDR3, as DNA: TGTGCCAGCAGTTACGAGGGGACAGGGGGCTATGGCTACACCTTC.

CDR3 nucleotides: TGTGCCACCAGTGATCCGACTCGGGAGGAGACCCAGTACTTC. The encoded protein is CATSDPTREETQYF. This chain uses TRBV24-1 with TRBJ2-5, with a weak D call TRBD2 (6 bases). The V gene lost 3 bases and the J gene lost 5 bases, with 12 bases spanning the gap. The CDR3 is made up of 14 amino acids. Per germline, CDR1 KGHDR and CDR2 SFDVKD.

The chain uses TRBV12-3 or TRBV12-4 and TRBJ1-2, with D possibly matching TRBD1 (6 bases). V lost 2 bases and J lost 13, with 17 bases in between. The CDR3 is 13 residues long. CDR3 bases: TGTGCCAGCAGTTTAATCCGGACAGAAGATGTCACCTTC. Translating gives CASSLIRTEDVTF.

The gene calls are TRBV6-6 and TRBJ1-1; D not resolved. The V gene lost 6 bases and the J gene lost 5 bases, with 19 bases spanning the gap. The CDR3 runs 15 residues. Germline CDR1 MNHNY, CDR2 SVGAGI (reference sequence). Here the CDR3 DNA reads TGTGCCAGCAGGCCCTCCTTCTCTCGGAGGACTGAAGCTTTCTTT. It encodes CASRPSFSRRTEAFF.

The chain has TRBV15 and TRBJ2-7; TRBD2 matches 9 bases. The germline gives CDR1 LNHNV, CDR2 YYDKDF (reference sequence). This CDR3 region has 16 residues. V lost 0 bases, J lost 1 base, and 4 bases stayed unmatched. CDR3 protein: CATSRESGGPSYEQYF. DNA of the CDR3: TGTGCCACCAGCAGAGAGAGCGGGGGGCCTTCCTACGAGCAGTACTTC.

This clone came up once. The chain links TRBV24-1 to TRBJ2-5; D might be TRBD2 (5 bases). V lost 4 bases, J lost 2 bases, and 10 bases lay in between. Germline loops: CDR1 KGHDR, CDR2 SFDVKD. CDR3 length equals 14 residues. CDR3 sequence (DNA): TGTGCCACCAGTGAGTATCGGGATCAAGAGACCCAGTACTTC. Protein: CATSEYRDQETQYF.

This CDR3 reads CASSLLSGDNSPLHF. Here the CDR3 DNA reads TGTGCCAGCAGCTTGTTATCGGGGGATAATTCACCCCTCCACTTT. The chain employs TRBV5-5 and TRBJ1-6; D may be TRBD1 (5 bases). The CDR3 consists of 15 residues. Trimming shortened V by 1 base and J by 5 bases, and 10 bases separated the two germline ends. CDR1 is SGHKS and CDR2 is YYEKEE in the germline V gene (reference sequence).

V is TRBV19 and J is TRBJ2-3; D is perhaps TRBD2 (6 bases). The germline V gene encodes CDR1 LNHDA and CDR2 SQIVND (reference sequence). CDR3 length: 14 amino acids. Trimming took off 3 bases at V and 7 bases at J, with 14 bases between the two ends. This chain's CDR3 is CASSIGRGGYTQYF. The CDR3, as DNA: TGTGCCAGTAGTATTGGGCGGGGAGGTTATACGCAGTATTTT. The whole variable domain, remainder taken from reference TRBV19 and TRBJ2-3, is DGGITQSPKYLFRKEGQNVTLSCEQNLNHDAMYWYRQDPGQGLRLIYYSQIVNDFQKGDIAEGYSVSREKKESFPLTVTSAQKNPTAFYLCASSIGRGGYTQYFGPGTRLTVL.

This chain joins TRBV3-1 (or the pseudogene TRBV3-2) and TRBJ1-3, with no clear D. Trimming cost V 4 bases and J 11 bases, with 12 bases left between them. The CDR3 length is 12 residues. Germline loops: CDR1 LGHDT, CDR2 YNNKEL (reference sequence). The CDR3 nucleotides read TGTGCCAGCAGCCCCCTACTAACCCCCATATATTTT. Translating it yields CASSPLLTPIYF.

The CDR3 DNA is TGTGCCAGCAGTTTATTTAGTCAGCCCCAGCATTTT. Translating it yields CASSLFSQPQHF. The genes are TRBV28 and TRBJ1-5; D is unresolved. The length of the CDR3 is 12 residues. Germline CDR1 MDHEN, CDR2 SYDVKM. V was trimmed by 1 base and J by 6 bases, leaving 4 bases between them.

The genes are TRBV19 and TRBJ2-5; a possible D gene is TRBD2 (6 bases). CDR3 size: 13 residues. Trimming cost V 7 bases and J 4 bases, with 13 bases left between them. Germline V CDR1 and CDR2: LNHDA, SQIVND (reference sequence). CDR3 amino acids: CASKRGGGETQYF. The CDR3 DNA follows: TGTGCCAGTAAACGGGGAGGCGGAGAGACCCAGTACTTC.

The chain combines TRBV7-9 with TRBJ1-6, with 7 nucleotides matching TRBD1. The length of the CDR3 is 17 residues. Germline V gives CDR1 SEHNR, CDR2 FQNEAQ (reference sequence). V lost 4 bases to trimming and J lost 6 bases; unmatched junction nucleotides: 12. CDR3 nucleotide sequence: TGTGCCAGCAGCTCGATTTCGACAGGGACGGGTAATTCACCCCTCCACTTT. This encodes CASSSISTGTGNSPLHF.

The rearrangement links TRBV5-5 to TRBJ1-6; 10 nucleotides match TRBD1. This CDR3 has 19 residues. The V and J ends lost 2 bases and 2 bases, in that order; junction bases with no gene match: 10. Germline-derived CDR1 and CDR2 are SGHKS and YYEKEE (reference sequence). Here the CDR3 reads CASSLPGTGVGAYNSPLHF. CDR3 nucleotide sequence: TGTGCCAGCAGCTTACCCGGGACAGGGGTCGGCGCCTATAATTCACCCCTCCACTTT.

The gene calls are TRBV12-3 or TRBV12-4 and TRBJ2-5; possible D gene TRBD2, 7 bases. The CDR3 extends over 13 amino acids. V dropped 6 bases and J dropped 4 bases, with 12 bases sitting between them. The CDR3: CASRGGRPETQYF. The CDR3 nucleotides read TGTGCCAGCAGGGGGGGGCGCCCAGAGACCCAGTACTTC.

This clone was observed a single time. The CDR3 loop reads CASRGGTENQPQHF. The CDR3 region has the DNA TGTGCCAGCAGAGGAGGGACGGAGAATCAGCCCCAGCATTTT. The V and J genes are TRBV6-6 and TRBJ1-5; a weak D match, TRBD1 (5 bases). The V gene lost 6 bases and the J gene lost 4 bases, with 13 bases spanning the gap. The CDR3 totals 14 residues. Germline V gives CDR1 MNHNY, CDR2 SVGAGI (reference sequence).

The genes are TRBV3-1 (or the pseudogene TRBV3-2) and TRBJ1-6; D remains ambiguous. This CDR3 has 14 residues. Trimming shortened V by 1 base and J by 9 bases, and 10 bases separated the two germline ends. In germline, CDR1 is LGHDT, CDR2 YNNKEL (reference sequence). DNA for the CDR3: TGTGCCAGCAGCCAAGGGATCTCAGGTTCACCCCTCCACTTT. Translated: CASSQGISGSPLHF.

The chain carries TRBV11-2 and TRBJ1-5; 9 bases map to TRBD1. The V gene end was trimmed by 0 bases and the J gene end by 9 bases; junction bases not matched to a gene: 3. Germline values: CDR1 SGHAT, CDR2 FQNNGV. The CDR3 has 14 amino acids. The CDR3: CASSLDGTGRPQHF. The DNA for the CDR3 is TGTGCCAGCAGCTTAGACGGGACAGGGAGGCCCCAGCATTTT.

J is TRBJ1-1 and V is TRBV19, with 7 bases fitting TRBD1. CDR3 size: 14 residues. The germline V gene has CDR1 LNHDA and CDR2 SQIVND (reference sequence). V was pared by 5 bases and J by 3 bases, with 6 bases of the junction left unmatched. The CDR3 here is CASSPQGYHTEAFF. As DNA, the CDR3 is TGTGCCAGTAGTCCACAGGGGTATCACACTGAAGCTTTCTTT.

The rearrangement joins TRBV6-2 or TRBV6-3 to TRBJ1-2; perhaps TRBD1 as D (5 bases). The germline gives CDR1 MNHEY, CDR2 SVGEGT. Trimming pared 2 bases from V and 4 bases from J, leaving 29 bases between. The CDR3 runs to 20 residues. CDR3 region: CASSYRKRGRLQPPGYGYTF. The CDR3 DNA is TGTGCCAGCAGTTACCGAAAGCGGGGACGGCTACAACCCCCTGGCTATGGCTACACCTTC.

The chain recombines TRBV24-1 with TRBJ1-1; perhaps TRBD1 as D (6 bases). The V gene's germline CDR1 is KGHDR and CDR2 SFDVKD. The germline V and J ends were trimmed by 2 bases and 4 bases, with 13 bases remaining between them. The CDR3 extends over 15 amino acids. The CDR3 nucleotides read TGTGCCACCAGTGATTCTAGACAGGTTGGCACTGAAGCTTTCTTT. Encoded protein: CATSDSRQVGTEAFF.

Points on this clone: Sequence at one end of the junction differs from germline and may be a read error. The chain joins TRBV3-1 (or the pseudogene TRBV3-2) to TRBJ1-2; no reliable D call. CDR3 length equals 14 residues. Germline CDR1 and CDR2: LGHDT and YNNKEL (reference sequence). The CDR3 is CASTQRGAADGYTF. The DNA of the CDR3 is TGTGCCAGCACCCAAAGAGGTGCGGCAGATGGCTACACCTTC.

The table lists this clone with a few counts. The CDR3 sequence is CASSQEKLTRWAGTGELFF. The CDR3 bases are TGCGCCAGCAGCCAAGAAAAGTTAACCCGGTGGGCGGGCACCGGGGAGCTGTTTTTT. The rearrangement joins TRBV4-1 to TRBJ2-2, with a possible D match to TRBD2 (5 bases). Trimming removed 0 bases from V and 4 bases from J, with 21 bases in between. The V gene's germline CDR1 is MGHRA and CDR2 YSYEKL. The CDR3 spans 19 residues.

The chain joins TRBV27 to TRBJ2-2; the match to TRBD2 covers 9 bases. J lost 3 bases, V lost 3 bases, and 2 bases had no gene match. The CDR3 is 15 amino acids. The V gene's germline CDR1 is MNHEY and CDR2 SMNVEV (reference sequence). The CDR3 loop reads CASSFQRGDTGELFF. CDR3 sequence (DNA): TGTGCCAGCAGTTTCCAGCGGGGGGACACCGGGGAGCTGTTTTTT.

The chain links TRBV6-5 to TRBJ2-7; tentative D call: TRBD1 (6 bases). Germline CDR1 MNHEY, CDR2 SVGAGI. The CDR3 contains 14 residues. Trimming left V 5 bases short and J 3 bases short, with 14 bases between. This CDR3 reads CASSTTGPYYEQYF. CDR3 coding DNA: TGTGCCAGCAGTACCACAGGGCCTTACTACGAGCAGTACTTC.

This chain uses TRBV29-1 with TRBJ1-2, with D possibly TRBD1 on 5 matching bases. The V end was cut by 6 bases, the J end by 6 bases, with 17 bases between. Germline V gene data show CDR1 as SQVTM and CDR2 as ANQGSEA. There are 13 residues in the CDR3. CDR3 sequence (DNA): TGCAGCGTCCTTGGCCGGAAGGGGAATGGCTACACCTTC. This encodes CSVLGRKGNGYTF. Using reference TRBV29-1 and TRBJ1-2 for the parts outside the CDR3, the full variable domain is SAVISQKPSRDICQRGTSLTIQCQVDSQVTMMFWYRQQPGQSLTLIATANQGSEATYESGFVIDKFPISRPNLTFSTLTVSNMSPEDSSIYLCSVLGRKGNGYTFGSGTRLTVV.

The chain joins TRBV19 to TRBJ1-4; possible D gene TRBD1, 5 bases. Deletions cut 3 bases from V and 8 bases from J, with 13 bases between. Germline values: CDR1 LNHDA, CDR2 SQIVND (reference sequence). The CDR3 sequence is 14 residues long. The CDR3 region is CASSMGHGGEKLFF. The CDR3 coding sequence is TGTGCCAGTAGTATGGGGCACGGAGGGGAAAAACTGTTTTTT.

This clone was found once. V gene TRBV5-1 combines with J gene TRBJ1-1, with D possibly being TRBD1 (6 bases). Germline CDR1 is SGHRS and CDR2 is YFSETQ. The CDR3 covers 14 residues. V shed 3 bases and J shed 1 base, with 10 bases lying between them. The CDR3 loop reads CASSYLGGNTEAFF. The CDR3 nucleotides read TGCGCCAGCAGCTACTTAGGGGGGAACACTGAAGCTTTCTTT.

This clone was seen a single time. The genes are TRBV5-1 and TRBJ2-2; 10 bases map to TRBD2. Germline V lookup: CDR1 SGHRS, CDR2 YFSETQ. The CDR3 loop spans 17 amino acids. After removal of 1 base from V and 5 bases from J, the junction contained 8 bases not matched to a gene. CDR3 sequence: CASSLPLAGRGTGELFF. The CDR3 bases are TGCGCCAGCAGCTTGCCACTAGCGGGGCGCGGGACCGGGGAGCTGTTTTTT.